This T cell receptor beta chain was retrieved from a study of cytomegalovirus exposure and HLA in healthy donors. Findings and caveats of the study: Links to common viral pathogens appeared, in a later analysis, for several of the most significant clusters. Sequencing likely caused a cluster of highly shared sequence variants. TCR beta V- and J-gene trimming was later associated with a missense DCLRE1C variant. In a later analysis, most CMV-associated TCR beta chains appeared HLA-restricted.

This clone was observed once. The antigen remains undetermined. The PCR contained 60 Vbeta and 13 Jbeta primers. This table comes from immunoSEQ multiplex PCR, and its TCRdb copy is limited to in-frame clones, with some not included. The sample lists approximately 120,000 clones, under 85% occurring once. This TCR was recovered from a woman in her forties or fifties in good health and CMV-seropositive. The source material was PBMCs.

The CDR3 DNA follows: TGTGCCAGTAGCGGGATCGGACAAGGGAGGGAAAAACTGTTTTTT. It yields the protein CASSGIGQGREKLFF. The V call is TRBV19, the J call TRBJ1-4; TRBD1 is a possible D gene (5 bases). Germline V gene sequence: CDR1 LNHDA, CDR2 SQIVND (reference sequence). The CDR3 consists of 15 residues. The V end was cut by 6 bases, the J end by 8 bases, with 19 bases between.